These T cell receptor beta chains were read from a single sample in a study of blood T cell repertoires in COVID-19. This table comes from immunoSEQ multiplex PCR, and its TCRdb copy is limited to in-frame clones, with some not included. This sample has under 500,000 clones, with nearly 90% found just once. Specimen: PBMCs or T cells enriched from blood (not recorded which). The receptors derive from a woman aged 18 to 35 with acute COVID-19. Each CDR3 is given with its conserved first and last residue. A D gene is named only where the DNA matches it firmly. Part of the rows lack a size; the others show once, few, many or a class for expanded clones.

v_gene	abundance	d_gene	j_gene	CDR3aa	CDR3nt
TRBV5-1	once	.	TRBJ2-5	CASSLKETQYF	TGCGCCAGCAGCCTTAAAGAGACCCAGTACTTC
TRBV7-2	few	TRBD2	TRBJ2-2	CASRKFGTSNTGELFF	TGTGCCAGCAGGAAGTTCGGGACTAGTAACACCGGGGAGCTGTTTTTT
TRBV19	.	.	TRBJ1-2	CASSGGANYGYTF	TGTGCCAGTAGCGGCGGTGCTAACTATGGCTACACCTTC
TRBV21-1	.	.	TRBJ1-1	CASPLTGPMNTEAFF	TGTGCCAGCCCGTTAACAGGGCCCATGAACACTGAAGCTTTCTTT
TRBV30	.	TRBD1	TRBJ2-7	CAWSVGTGDRGSLVEQYF	TGTGCCTGGAGTGTAGGGACAGGGGATAGAGGATCGTTGGTCGAGCAGTACTTC
TRBV11-2	.	.	TRBJ1-6	CASSLSPDNSPLHF	TGTGCCAGCAGCTTATCGCCGGATAATTCACCCCTCCACTTT
TRBV3-1/TRBV3-2	few	.	TRBJ1-1	CASSQDAAFAEAFF	TGTGCCAGCAGCCAAGACGCCGCGTTCGCTGAAGCTTTCTTT
TRBV2	.	.	TRBJ1-2	CASSQGNYGYTF	TGTGCCAGCAGCCAGGGGAACTATGGCTACACCTTC
TRBV11-2	.	.	TRBJ2-3	CASSPFRRSDTQYF	TGTGCCAGCAGCCCGTTTAGAAGATCAGATACGCAGTATTTT
TRBV5-6	.	TRBD2	TRBJ2-1	CASSIERGGLGNEQFF	TGTGCCAGCAGCATCGAACGCGGGGGGCTGGGGAATGAGCAGTTCTTC
TRBV7-2	.	.	TRBJ2-2	CASSLSEFTGELFF	TGTGCCAGCAGCTTATCGGAGTTCACCGGGGAGCTGTTTTTT
TRBV29-1	few	.	TRBJ2-6	CSVEVEGSGANVLTF	TGCAGCGTTGAAGTTGAGGGCTCTGGGGCCAACGTCCTGACTTTC
TRBV10-1	.	.	TRBJ2-7	CASSESSKIEQYF	TGCGCCAGCAGTGAGAGTAGCAAAATCGAGCAGTACTTC
TRBV7-8	.	.	TRBJ1-3	CASSFQGTGTIYF	TGTGCCAGCAGTTTTCAGGGGACGGGCACCATATATTTT
TRBV4-1	.	.	TRBJ2-7	CASSQGPEQYF	TGCGCCAGCAGCCAAGGGCCAGAGCAGTACTTC
TRBV24-1	.	.	TRBJ1-1	CATRLGPGTEAFF	TGTGCCACCAGGCTGGGGCCCGGGACTGAAGCTTTCTTT
TRBV6-6	.	TRBD1	TRBJ2-7	CASTWDRSSGEQYF	TGTGCCAGCACTTGGGACAGATCTTCTGGGGAGCAGTACTTC
TRBV7-6	.	TRBD1	TRBJ2-5	CASSGYGTGNQETQYF	TGTGCCAGCAGCGGATACGGGACAGGGAACCAAGAGACCCAGTACTTC
TRBV6-5	.	TRBD1	TRBJ1-1	CATRQGWNTEAFF	TGTGCCACAAGACAGGGATGGAACACTGAAGCTTTCTTT
TRBV18	.	.	TRBJ2-1	CASSPEALGGNEQFF	TGTGCCAGCTCACCTGAGGCTCTAGGAGGGAATGAGCAGTTCTTC
TRBV27	.	.	TRBJ2-3	CASSRSREPDTQYF	TGTGCCAGCAGTCGGAGCAGGGAACCAGATACGCAGTATTTT
TRBV6-5	.	TRBD1	TRBJ2-5	CASNFYGTGPETQYF	TGTGCCAGCAATTTTTATGGGACAGGGCCGGAGACCCAGTACTTC
TRBV10-1	.	.	TRBJ2-5	CASSEPGSPETQYF	TGCGCCAGCAGTGAGCCAGGGTCGCCGGAGACCCAGTACTTC
TRBV7-9	.	.	TRBJ2-2	CASSLSLQRGSGTGELFF	TGTGCCAGCAGCTTATCCCTTCAAAGGGGTAGTGGTACCGGGGAGCTGTTTTTT
TRBV9	.	TRBD1	TRBJ1-6	CASSLAIDRVNSPLHF	TGTGCCAGCAGCCTAGCAATCGACAGGGTTAATTCACCCCTCCACTTT
TRBV4-3	.	TRBD1	TRBJ1-2	CASSQAGQGMEGYTF	TGCGCCAGCAGCCAAGCGGGACAGGGGATGGAAGGCTACACCTTC
TRBV29-1	.	.	TRBJ1-1	CSVRDGGMNTEAFF	TGCAGCGTGAGGGACGGGGGGATGAACACTGAAGCTTTCTTT
TRBV15	.	TRBD1	TRBJ1-1	CATSKRTGDTEAFF	TGTGCCACCAGCAAGAGGACAGGGGACACTGAAGCTTTCTTT
TRBV9	.	.	TRBJ2-1	CASSVREIINEQFF	TGTGCCAGCAGCGTAAGGGAGATCATCAATGAGCAGTTCTTC
TRBV5-1	.	.	TRBJ1-2	CASSLGVLYGYTF	TGCGCCAGCAGCTTGGGAGTCCTCTATGGCTACACCTTC
TRBV5-4	.	.	TRBJ2-2	CASSPNTGELFF	TGTGCCAGCAGCCCTAACACCGGGGAGCTGTTTTTT
TRBV3-1/TRBV3-2	.	.	TRBJ2-7	CASSQDAGLAYEQYF	TGTGCCAGCAGCCAAGACGCAGGACTGGCGTACGAGCAGTACTTC
TRBV5-4	once	TRBD2	TRBJ2-3	CASSSYGLDYTQYF	TGTGCCAGCAGCTCCTACGGACTAGATTATACGCAGTATTTT
TRBV2	.	TRBD1	TRBJ1-5	CASSGGTGDQPQHF	TGTGCCAGCAGTGGGGGGACAGGGGACCAGCCCCAGCATTTT
TRBV19	.	.	TRBJ1-2	CASSIPGTQGIIYGYTF	TGTGCCAGTAGTATTCCGGGGACTCAAGGGATAATATATGGCTACACCTTC
TRBV6-5	.	.	TRBJ2-7	CASSYSGIAGYEQYF	TGTGCCAGCAGTTACTCCGGCATTGCGGGGTACGAGCAGTACTTC
TRBV7-2	.	.	TRBJ1-3	CASSLVGGNTIYF	TGTGCCAGCAGCTTAGTTGGGGGGAACACCATATATTTT
TRBV28	.	.	TRBJ2-1	CASSLFGPSRGRTYNEQFF	TGTGCCAGCAGTCTATTCGGCCCATCTCGGGGGAGGACCTACAATGAGCAGTTCTTC
TRBV15	.	.	TRBJ2-7	CATSNERAPSSYEQYF	TGTGCCACCAGCAACGAGAGGGCGCCCAGCTCCTACGAGCAGTACTTC
TRBV18	.	.	TRBJ1-5	CASSPYSNQPQHF	TGTGCCAGCTCACCGTATAGCAATCAGCCCCAGCATTTT
TRBV30	.	TRBD1	TRBJ1-5	CAWSRRPGTGGLYSNQPQHF	TGTGCCTGGAGTCGCCGGCCCGGGACAGGGGGCTTGTATAGCAATCAGCCCCAGCATTTT
TRBV5-1	.	TRBD1	TRBJ1-2	CASSRQGEGRGYTF	TGCGCCAGCAGCCGACAGGGAGAAGGAAGGGGCTACACCTTC
TRBV28	.	TRBD1	TRBJ1-2	CASSIWTGGDGYTF	TGTGCCAGCAGTATTTGGACAGGAGGCGATGGCTACACCTTC
TRBV3-1/TRBV3-2	.	.	TRBJ1-3	CASSQDGRARNTIYF	TGTGCCAGCAGCCAAGATGGGCGGGCCCGAAACACCATATATTTT
TRBV5-5	once	.	TRBJ2-7	CASSLDYRADEQYF	TGTGCCAGCAGCTTGGATTACAGGGCGGACGAGCAGTACTTC
TRBV10-2	.	.	TRBJ1-1	CASSGWGTTEAFF	TGCGCCAGCAGTGGCTGGGGGACTACTGAAGCTTTCTTT
TRBV7-2	.	.	TRBJ1-3	CASSSGQYSGGNTIYF	TGTGCCAGCAGCTCCGGACAGTATTCGGGTGGAAACACCATATATTTT
TRBV5-5	.	.	TRBJ2-5	CASSLLQAQETQYF	TGTGCCAGCAGCTTGTTGCAGGCCCAAGAGACCCAGTACTTC
TRBV19	few	TRBD2	TRBJ2-3	CASSMGLADTQYF	TGTGCCAGTAGTATGGGACTAGCAGATACGCAGTATTTT
TRBV27	.	.	TRBJ1-5	CATGNQPQHF	TGTGCCACGGGAAATCAGCCCCAGCATTTT
TRBV7-9	once	TRBD1	TRBJ2-5	CASSFGATGEETQYF	TGTGCCAGCAGCTTTGGGGCGACAGGGGAAGAGACCCAGTACTTC
TRBV29-1	.	.	TRBJ2-7	CSVPGHRTYEQYF	TGCAGCGTACCCGGACACCGAACCTACGAGCAGTACTTC
TRBV5-1	few	.	TRBJ2-1	CASSLGDNEQFF	TGCGCCAGCAGCTTGGGAGACAATGAGCAGTTCTTC
TRBV6-5	.	TRBD1	TRBJ1-3	CASSYSEGGVRYF	TGTGCCAGCAGTTACTCGGAAGGGGGCGTACGATATTTT
TRBV6-5	.	.	TRBJ1-2	CASSYSGREDGYTF	TGTGCCAGCAGTTATTCGGGACGGGAGGATGGCTACACCTTC
TRBV21-1	.	.	TRBJ1-4	CARSLAGGQANEKLFF	TGTGCCAGGTCACTAGCAGGGGGGCAAGCTAATGAAAAACTGTTTTTT
TRBV5-5	.	.	TRBJ2-7	CASSLEQGRDEQYF	TGTGCCAGCAGCTTGGAGCAGGGCCGGGACGAGCAGTACTTC
TRBV4-2	.	.	TRBJ1-5	CASSQNRGFRNQPQHF	TGTGCCAGCAGCCAAAATAGAGGGTTTCGCAATCAGCCCCAGCATTTT
TRBV27	.	TRBD1	TRBJ2-7	CASSRQGALYEQYF	TGTGCCAGCAGTAGACAGGGGGCGCTTTACGAGCAGTACTTC
TRBV19	.	.	TRBJ2-7	CASSILDEQYF	TGTGCCAGTAGTATTCTAGACGAGCAGTACTTC